A single sample gave rise to the 21 T cell receptor beta chains below, sequenced in a study of blood T cell repertoires in COVID-19. Assay used: immunoSEQ multiplex PCR; TCRdb lists only in-frame clones, some missing. The sample has some 240,000 clones, 80% seen once. Sequenced: peripheral blood. These receptors originate from a human donor in a cohort sampled during active COVID-19.

The chain is built from TRBV5-8 and TRBJ2-1; perhaps TRBD1 as D (7 bases). V lost 4 bases and J 0 bases, leaving 20 bases between the germline ends. CDR1 SGHTS and CDR2 YDEGEE come from the germline V gene. This CDR3 is built from 18 residues. The CDR3 DNA reads TGTGCCAGCAGCCCCGTCTTGACAGGGAGGAGCTCCTACAATGAGCAGTTCTTC. This translates into CASSPVLTGRSSYNEQFF. Looking up the rest from reference TRBV5-8 and TRBJ2-1 gives the full variable domain: EAGVTQSPTHLIKTRGQQATLRCSPISGHTSVYWYQQALGLGLQFLLWYDEGEERNRGNFPPRFSGRQFPNYSSELNVNALELEDSALYLCASSPVLTGRSSYNEQFFGPGTRLTVL.

The chain recombines TRBV30 with TRBJ2-7; 9 nucleotides agree with TRBD1. This CDR3 has 15 residues. From germline, CDR1 is GTSNPN and CDR2 SVGIG (reference sequence). The trim removed 0 bases at V and 3 bases at J, leaving 6 bases unmatched. The CDR3 reads CAWSVGGTGSYEQYF. The CDR3 DNA is TGTGCCTGGAGTGTAGGCGGGACAGGGAGCTACGAGCAGTACTTC.

The chain uses TRBV10-3 and TRBJ2-3, with a weak D call TRBD1 (5 bases). CDR1 ENHRY and CDR2 SYGVKD come from the germline V gene. The CDR3 totals 13 residues. Trimming took 2 bases from V and 6 from J, leaving 9 bases between them. The CDR3 nucleotides read TGTGCCATCAGTGAGGGGGCCCGGGATACGCAGTATTTT. Its translation: CAISEGARDTQYF.

The chain is built from TRBV5-1 and TRBJ1-5, with 10 bases identical to TRBD1. From germline, CDR1 is SGHRS and CDR2 YFSETQ. This CDR3 is 15 amino acids long. Trimming took 3 bases from V and 5 from J; bases not matched to a gene: 5. The CDR3 is CASSWTGGLHQPQHF. The DNA of the CDR3 is TGCGCCAGCAGCTGGACAGGGGGTTTACATCAGCCCCAGCATTTT.

This clone was counted between two and nine times. The J gene is TRBJ1-5, the V gene TRBV19; D may be TRBD1 (6 bases). V gave up 5 bases and J gave up 0 bases, with 23 bases separating them. Germline V gene lookup returns CDR1 LNHDA and CDR2 SQIVND (reference sequence). The CDR3 loop spans 19 amino acids. The CDR3 nucleotides are TGTGCCAGTAGTTATCTAAGGGGCAGGGGACGAAATAGCAATCAGCCCCAGCATTTT. Amino acid sequence: CASSYLRGRGRNSNQPQHF.

The chain joins TRBV4-2 to TRBJ2-7; no firm D call. CDR1 is LGHNA, CDR2 YNFKEQ, per germline. This CDR3 spans 15 amino acids. V lost 1 base and J lost 0, with 10 bases in between. The CDR3 DNA reads as TGTGCCAGCAGCCAAGGAGGCGGAAGCTCCTACGAGCAGTACTTC. It yields the protein CASSQGGGSSYEQYF.

This clone was picked up a small number of times. The chain uses TRBV3-1 (or the pseudogene TRBV3-2) and TRBJ1-1, with D unclear. The CDR3 runs to 13 residues. V was trimmed by 3 bases and J by 2 bases, leaving 7 bases between them. Germline V CDR1 and CDR2: LGHDT, YNNKEL (reference sequence). The CDR3 DNA follows: TGTGCCAGCAGCCAGAACATTAACACTGAAGCTTTCTTT. Translation gives CASSQNINTEAFF.

About this clone itself: Other DNA variants within this sample encode the same CDR3. J is TRBJ2-5 and V is TRBV7-3; D gene ambiguous. The V gene's germline CDR1 is SGHTA and CDR2 FQGTGA. V lost 1 base and J 2 bases, leaving 5 bases between the germline ends. The CDR3 loop spans 13 amino acids. In DNA form, the CDR3 reads TGTGCCAGCAGCTTAAACAGTCAAGAGACCCAGTACTTC. This sequence encodes CASSLNSQETQYF.

The sample holds one count of this clone. The gene calls are TRBV21-1 and TRBJ2-7; the table's TRBD1 call for D was not verified on the DNA. TRBV21-1 is reported as a pseudogene. The CDR3 is 15 amino acids. Written as DNA, the CDR3 is TGTGCCAGCAGCAACCGGGACAGGACCCAGGGGGAGCAGTACTTC. It translates to CASSNRDRTQGEQYF.

The chain employs TRBV28 and TRBJ2-7; the D gene is possibly TRBD1 (6 bases). There are 14 residues in the CDR3. V was shortened by 5 bases and J by 4 bases, with 15 bases between the two germline ends. Germline lookup yields CDR1 MDHEN and CDR2 SYDVKM. CDR3 in DNA: TGTGCCAGCAGTACTCAAAAGGACAGATACGAGCAGTACTTC. It encodes CASSTQKDRYEQYF. Supplemented by reference TRBV28 and TRBJ2-7, the full variable domain reads DVKVTQSSRYLVKRTGEKVFLECVQDMDHENMFWYRQDPGLGLRLIYFSYDVKMKEKGDIPEGYSVSREKKERFSLILESASTNQTSMYLCASSTQKDRYEQYFGPGTRLTVT.

The V call is TRBV9, the J call TRBJ2-3; TRBD2 agrees at 7 bases. V trimming: 0 bases; J trimming: 5 bases; junction bases outside the gene matches: 3. This CDR3 comprises 14 residues. Germline-derived CDR1 and CDR2 are SGDLS and YYNGEE. This chain's CDR3 is CASSVGVAGDTQYF. The CDR3 DNA sequence: TGTGCCAGCAGCGTAGGGGTAGCGGGAGATACGCAGTATTTT.

The V and J genes are TRBV18 and TRBJ1-2; 7 bases line up with TRBD1. Germline assignment: CDR1 KGHSH and CDR2 LQKENI. The CDR3 extends over 17 amino acids. Trimming cost V 8 bases and J 5 bases; bases outside gene matches: 20. The CDR3 here is CASPRVPGQRLDYGYTF. The CDR3 DNA sequence: TGTGCCAGCCCCCGAGTCCCGGGACAGAGATTAGATTATGGCTACACCTTC.

This rearrangement joins TRBV2 to TRBJ2-7, with 12 bases lining up with TRBD2. Germline loops: CDR1 SNHLY, CDR2 FYNNEI. V was pared by 7 bases and J by 3 bases, with 16 bases of the junction left unmatched. The CDR3 runs to 18 residues. As DNA, the CDR3 is TGTGCCAGCAACCGACCGGGGGGAACTAGCGGGAGGTTCTACGAGCAGTACTTC. Amino acids: CASNRPGGTSGRFYEQYF.

The table lists this clone with a count of one. The chain is built from TRBV30 and TRBJ2-2; D possibly corresponds to TRBD1 (6 bases). Trimming left V 0 bases short and J 2 bases short, with 13 bases between. CDR1 and CDR2 from the germline V gene are GTSNPN and SVGIG (reference sequence). The length of the CDR3 is 16 residues. CDR3 nucleotides: TGTGCCTGGAGTGTGACAGGACTTTCCAACACCGGGGAGCTGTTTTTT. Translating gives CAWSVTGLSNTGELFF.

This clone was observed a handful of times. The gene calls are TRBV7-2 and TRBJ1-2; D uncertain. This CDR3 spans 15 amino acids. V was cut by 5 bases and J by 5 bases, with 18 bases left in between. CDR1 SGHTA and CDR2 FQGNSA come from the germline V gene. CDR3 in amino acids: CASSTRSLRDYGYTF. In nucleotides, the CDR3 is TGTGCCAGCAGCACAAGGTCGTTGAGGGATTATGGCTACACCTTC.

For the CDR3, the DNA is TGTGCCACCAGCAGAGTGGGGCCGACCGCTACTGGAAACACCATATATTTT. The encoded protein is CATSRVGPTATGNTIYF. This chain joins TRBV15 and TRBJ1-3, with a tentative D call TRBD1 (5 bases). V was clipped by 1 base and J by 2 bases, with 15 bases between them. The CDR3 has 17 amino acids. Per germline, CDR1 LNHNV and CDR2 YYDKDF (reference sequence). Supplemented by reference TRBV15 and TRBJ1-3, the full variable domain reads DAMVIQNPRYQVTQFGKPVTLSCSQTLNHNVMYWYQQKSSQAPKLLFHYYDKDFNNEADTPDNFQSRRPNTSFCFLDIRSPGLGDTAMYLCATSRVGPTATGNTIYFGEGSWLTVV.

The chain joins TRBV2 to TRBJ1-3; tentative D call: TRBD1 (5 bases). The CDR3 consists of 14 residues. The germline V gene has CDR1 SNHLY and CDR2 FYNNEI. Deletions cut 8 bases from V and 0 bases from J, with 11 bases between. Written as DNA, the CDR3 is TGTGCCAGCGGGGACTCCAGCTCTGGAAACACCATATATTTT. Translating gives CASGDSSSGNTIYF.

The chain recombines TRBV6-2 or TRBV6-3 with TRBJ2-1; D gene uncertain. Germline CDR1 is MNHEY and CDR2 is SVGEGT. CDR3 length: 14 amino acids. Trimming took 0 bases from V and 9 from J, leaving 12 bases between them. CDR3: CASSYSTGISEQFF. DNA of the CDR3: TGTGCCAGCAGTTACTCGACGGGTATTAGTGAGCAGTTCTTC.

The chain combines TRBV6-5 with TRBJ1-2; 9 nucleotides match TRBD1. CDR1 and CDR2 (germline): MNHEY, SVGAGI. The junction had 2 bases not matched to a gene; V was cut back by 0 bases and J by 3 bases. This CDR3 has 15 residues. CDR3 nucleotides: TGTGCCAGCAGTTACTCGAGGACAGGGGACTATGGCTACACCTTC. Translation: CASSYSRTGDYGYTF.

V is TRBV5-1 and J is TRBJ2-1, with TRBD1 as a possible D gene (6 bases). Germline V CDR1 and CDR2: SGHRS, YFSETQ. CDR3 size: 15 residues. V dropped 7 bases and J dropped 4 bases, with 18 bases sitting between them. The CDR3 sequence is CASSRRYRVYNEQFF. The CDR3 region has the DNA TGCGCCAGCTCACGGCGGTACAGGGTTTACAATGAGCAGTTCTTC.

The J gene is TRBJ2-3, the V gene TRBV24-1, with 7 bases that match TRBD1. CDR1 and CDR2 from the germline V gene are KGHDR and SFDVKD. V dropped 8 bases and J dropped 4; count of bases not matched to a gene: 2. CDR3 length: 12 residues. Written as DNA, the CDR3 is TGTGCCACCAAGCAGGGGGCAGATACGCAGTATTTT. This codes for CATKQGADTQYF.